This T cell receptor beta chain was obtained from a study of blood T cell repertoires in COVID-19. Profiling relied on immunoSEQ multiplex PCR, and the TCRdb table lists in-frame clones only, not all of them. The sample carries 150,000 or so clones, 92% recorded once. The receptor's source is a man under 40 with COVID-19, enrolled during active disease. Sequencing was done on a sample of peripheral blood.

As DNA, the CDR3 is TGTGCCAGCAGTTTAGGAGGGGCCCTTGAAGCTTTCTTT. It codes for CASSLGGALEAFF. This chain links TRBV28 with TRBJ1-1, with a tentative D call TRBD1 (5 bases). V was cut by 2 bases and J by 7 bases, with 11 bases left in between. CDR1 MDHEN and CDR2 SYDVKM come from the germline V gene. This CDR3 has 13 residues.